This T cell receptor (beta chain) was identified during a study of shared clonotypes between healthy human individuals. Whole-study findings and limits: There were few donors, and this limited the genetic and exposure-history diversity represented.

As regards this clone: Its antigen is unidentified. The same CDR3 can be traced to other DNA sequences in this sample.

Profiled with immunoSEQ multiplex PCR; TCRdb holds only in-frame clones, not every one. The data hold about 2.4 million clones, with 85% to 95% observed a single time. V lost 0 bases and J 2 bases, leaving 8 bases between the germline ends. CDR3 length: 14 residues. CDR1 SGHAT and CDR2 FQNNGV come from the germline V gene. Material for sequencing was naive CD4+ T cells sorted from blood. The subset was: CD45RA+ positively selected. V gene TRBV11-2 combines with J gene TRBJ2-7; TRBD1 or TRBD2 may be the D gene (5 bases each). The source of this sequence is a man aged 18 to 29 in good health. The DNA for the CDR3 is TGTGCCAGCAGCTTAGACCCGGGGCCCTACGAGCAGTACTTC. Amino acid sequence: CASSLDPGPYEQYF.